The entry that follows covers one T cell receptor (beta chain) sequence. What it binds is unknown. This entry comes from a study of cytomegalovirus exposure and HLA in healthy donors. Whole-study context: Unique TCR beta sequences numbering 117 million came from about 179 million T cells in an earlier analysis. Study-wide results and limits: Later analysis revealed greater clonal expansion in HLA-associated TCR beta chains than in equally common others. In a later analysis, donors in an Asian-associated ancestry cluster reportedly had fewer N-insertions in productive TCRs than the cohort mean. The authors enumerated roughly 180 TCR beta chains as linked to cytomegalovirus.

This CDR3 spans 15 amino acids. Germline values: CDR1 MNHNY, CDR2 SVGAGI (reference sequence). With 1 base removed from V and 5 bases from J, the gap between germline ends came to 13 bases. The PCR contained 60 Vbeta and 13 Jbeta primers. The method was immunoSEQ multiplex PCR; TCRdb's version includes in-frame clones alone and lacks a portion of them. The sample records tens of thousands of clones, 70% being singletons. The source of this sequence is a woman aged 45-65 years in good health and CMV-seropositive. The V gene is TRBV6-6, the J gene TRBJ2-3; D is perhaps TRBD2 (5 bases). Sequencing input: PBMCs. The CDR3 loop reads CASSYFLEGRDTQYF. CDR3 nucleotide sequence: TGTGCCAGCAGTTACTTCCTCGAGGGAAGAGATACGCAGTATTTT.